This TCR beta chain was profiled in a study of T cell responses to AZD1222 COVID-19 vaccine. Study results and limitations: Only 5 or 6 people who got AZD1222 tested seropositive at baseline. Sampling captured repertoires only after the peak T cell response. Clonal diversity was possibly underestimated; the donors were predominantly white British and more often female.

Some clones are missing from TCRdb's copy, which holds only in-frame ones; the method was immunoSEQ multiplex PCR. The data hold 200,000 or so clones, with approximately 87% observed a single time. A word on this clone: No antigen is known for it.

This TCR was sampled from an adult in good health. Sequenced here: peripheral blood, sampled on day 0 of MenACWY control vaccination.

The CDR3 nucleotides read TGTGCCAGCAGCCAGGGACTAGCGGGAGAAGAGACCCAGTACTTC. It encodes CASSQGLAGEETQYF. V is TRBV7-9 and J is TRBJ2-5; 14 bases line up with TRBD2. CDR1 is SEHNR, CDR2 FQNEAQ, per germline (reference sequence). After removal of 5 bases from V and 3 bases from J, the junction contained 2 bases not matched to a gene. This CDR3 contains 15 residues.